This T cell receptor (beta chain) was identified in a study of T cell responses to AZD1222 COVID-19 vaccine. Study-level findings and limits: AZD1222 recipients seropositive at baseline numbered only six. Among vaccine-associated CD4 TCRs, coverage spanned spike, with dominance at 160-218 and 743-854. Clonal diversity may have been underestimated in mostly white British donors.

On this clone itself: Its antigen remains unidentified.

Produced via immunoSEQ multiplex PCR; TCRdb's table is partial and in-frame only. The sample holds over 150,000 clones, around 93% seen once. Trimming shortened V by 3 bases and J by 1 base, and 10 bases separated the two germline ends. The CDR3 extends over 15 amino acids. Germline V gene data show CDR1 as MGHDK and CDR2 as SYGVNS. Specimen: peripheral blood, collected 28 days after the second AZD1222 dose. The sequence was collected from an adult who received the AZD1222 COVID-19 vaccine. The chain links TRBV25-1 to TRBJ1-3; D uncertain. For the CDR3, the DNA is TGTGCCAGCAGTGACCGAGGGATATCTGGAAACACCATATATTTT. Its protein is CASSDRGISGNTIYF.